Presented here are 20 T cell receptor beta chains from one specimen sequenced in a study of PD-1 blockade in classical Hodgkin lymphoma. Stated time point: newly diagnosed, previously untreated cHL patient sample. Some clones are missing from TCRdb's copy, which holds only in-frame ones; the method was immunoSEQ multiplex PCR. Among 20,000 to 25,000 clones listed, roughly 94% were seen once. The source material was peripheral blood mononuclear cells (PBMCs). The receptors derive from a human donor with classical Hodgkin lymphoma.

The V and J genes are TRBV6-1 and TRBJ1-6; 7 nucleotides agree with TRBD1. There are 13 residues in the CDR3. The V and J ends lost 9 bases and 8 bases, in that order; junction bases with no gene match: 7. Germline loops: CDR1 MNHNS, CDR2 SASEGT. The CDR3 DNA reads as TGTGCCAGTGCCCCGGGACAGCATTCACCCCTCCACTTT. Translating it yields CASAPGQHSPLHF.

The CDR3 is CASSEVRGRGYEQYF. The CDR3 DNA follows: TGTGCCAGCAGTGAAGTTAGGGGCAGGGGTTACGAGCAGTACTTC. V is TRBV6-1 and J is TRBJ2-7, with D possibly matching TRBD1 (6 bases). The CDR3 runs to 15 residues. The V and J ends lost 1 base and 4 bases respectively, with 14 bases between them. Per germline, CDR1 MNHNS and CDR2 SASEGT.

The chain employs TRBV5-5 and TRBJ1-1; D possibly corresponds to TRBD1 (5 bases). V lost 1 base, J lost 2 bases, and 15 bases lay in between. The CDR3 totals 16 residues. Germline CDR1 and CDR2: SGHKS and YYEKEE (reference sequence). The CDR3 sequence: CASSLWTKGKNTEAFF. In nucleotides, the CDR3 is TGTGCCAGCAGCTTGTGGACAAAAGGAAAAAACACTGAAGCTTTCTTT.

This clone was seen a single time. This chain links TRBV7-2 with TRBJ2-7; 13 bases align to TRBD2. Germline loops: CDR1 SGHTA, CDR2 FQGNSA. The V gene end was trimmed by 6 bases and the J gene end by 6 bases; junction bases not matched to a gene: 11. CDR3 size: 16 residues. The CDR3 bases are TGTGCCAGCAGGCTTAGCCCGGGACTAGCGGGGACCGAGCAGTACTTC. Amino acid sequence: CASRLSPGLAGTEQYF. Combining the CDR3 with reference TRBV7-2 and TRBJ2-7 gives the whole variable domain GAGVSQSPSNKVTEKGKDVELRCDPISGHTALYWYRQSLGQGLEFLIYFQGNSAPDKSGLPSDRFSAERTGGSVSTLTIQRTQQEDSAVYLCASRLSPGLAGTEQYFGPGTRLTVT.

The CDR3 region is CASSLHAPKGNTIYF. As DNA, the CDR3 is TGTGCCAGCAGCCTACACGCTCCGAAGGGAAACACCATATATTTT. The V gene is TRBV7-2, the J gene TRBJ1-3; unclear D gene. The germline V gene encodes CDR1 SGHTA and CDR2 FQGNSA. Trimming removed 5 bases at V and 4 bases at J, with 15 bases between. This CDR3 spans 15 amino acids.

The chain recombines TRBV5-4 with TRBJ1-1; maybe TRBD1 (6 bases). The CDR3 runs 13 residues. The germline V gene encodes CDR1 SGHNT and CDR2 YYREEE (reference sequence). The ends were cut back, 4 bases at V and 8 bases at J, with 15 bases in the middle. CDR3 sequence: CASSESYGTEAFF. The CDR3 DNA reads as TGTGCCAGCAGCGAGAGTTACGGGACAGAAGCTTTCTTT.

This clone was seen once. The chain links TRBV9 to TRBJ2-7; D is possibly TRBD1 (6 bases). The CDR3 totals 13 residues. The V end was cut by 0 bases, the J end by 6 bases, with 10 bases between. CDR1 SGDLS and CDR2 YYNGEE come from the germline V gene. CDR3 DNA sequence: TGTGCCAGCAGCGTAGAGGGGGTTAGCGAGCAGTACTTC. Translation: CASSVEGVSEQYF.

CDR3 residues: CASSSGGQVLYGYTF. The CDR3 DNA is TGTGCCAGCAGCTCAGGGGGACAGGTCCTCTATGGCTACACCTTC. V gene TRBV5-4 combines with J gene TRBJ1-2, with TRBD1 matching over 8 bases. Germline lookup yields CDR1 SGHNT and CDR2 YYREEE (reference sequence). The CDR3 is 15 residues long. Germline trimming cut 3 bases from V and 4 bases from J; bases unmatched to any gene: 8.

The V and J genes are TRBV29-1 and TRBJ2-3; unclear D gene. The CDR3 has 14 amino acids. Germline-derived CDR1 and CDR2 are SQVTM and ANQGSEA. V lost 8 bases and J 0 bases, leaving 15 bases between the germline ends. The CDR3 bases are TGCAGCCTCATGCGGCGATCTAGCACAGATACGCAGTATTTT. It is translated as CSLMRRSSTDTQYF.

The V gene is TRBV15, the J gene TRBJ1-2, with unresolved D. The ends were cut back, 0 bases at V and 9 bases at J, with 26 bases in the middle. The CDR3 contains 18 residues. The germline V gene has CDR1 LNHNV and CDR2 YYDKDF (reference sequence). The CDR3 loop is CATSRDGWGTALGSSYTF. In DNA, the CDR3 is TGTGCCACCAGCAGAGATGGGTGGGGTACGGCGTTAGGGTCTAGCTACACCTTC.

J is TRBJ1-2 and V is TRBV5-1; 8 bases are shared with TRBD1. This CDR3 spans 14 amino acids. V dropped 5 bases and J dropped 5; count of bases not matched to a gene: 8. Germline V lookup: CDR1 SGHRS, CDR2 YFSETQ. The CDR3 here is CASRNQGAEYGYTF. Written as DNA, the CDR3 is TGCGCCAGCAGGAACCAGGGGGCGGAATATGGCTACACCTTC.

This clone showed up just once. The chain recombines TRBV12-5 with TRBJ2-1, with 7 nucleotides matching TRBD2. The length of the CDR3 is 16 residues. V was pared by 4 bases and J by 3 bases, with 9 bases of the junction left unmatched. CDR1 LGHNT and CDR2 FRNRAP come from the germline V gene. The CDR3 loop reads CASGSGLQRGYNEQFF. CDR3 coding DNA: TGTGCTAGTGGTTCCGGGCTTCAGCGGGGCTACAATGAGCAGTTCTTC.

The chain is built from TRBV21-1 and TRBJ1-4; the table's TRBD1 call for D was not verified on the DNA. TRBV21-1 is noted as a pseudogene. The CDR3 is 16 residues long. The CDR3 region is CASRGITQGRGEKLFF. CDR3 nucleotide sequence: TGTGCCAGCAGGGGCATCACACAGGGAAGAGGTGAAAAACTGTTTTTT.

This chain connects TRBV7-9 to TRBJ2-7, with D possibly being TRBD1 or TRBD2 (5 bases each). The V end lost 10 bases, the J end lost 3 bases, and 13 bases lay between the germline ends. The germline V gene has CDR1 SEHNR and CDR2 FQNEAQ (reference sequence). The CDR3 is 12 amino acids. CDR3 bases: TGTGCCATCGGGACGGATGGCTACGAGCAGTACTTC. Translation gives CAIGTDGYEQYF.

This clone was seen a few times. This chain joins TRBV7-2 and TRBJ1-1; D possibly corresponds to TRBD1 (6 bases). Between the trimmed V and J ends, which lost 5 bases and 4 bases, there was a span of 17 bases. This CDR3 contains 15 residues. Germline V CDR1 and CDR2: SGHTA, FQGNSA. In DNA, the CDR3 is TGTGCCAGCAGCGCATACAGGGAGAGGGGCACTGAAGCTTTCTTT. Amino acids: CASSAYRERGTEAFF.

The chain joins TRBV27 to TRBJ2-2; D may be TRBD2 (5 bases). Trimming took off 3 bases at V and 6 bases at J, with 14 bases between the two ends. The CDR3 consists of 15 residues. Germline-derived CDR1 and CDR2 are MNHEY and SMNVEV (reference sequence). The CDR3 sequence is CASSLVPPRAGELFF. In DNA, the CDR3 is TGTGCCAGCAGTTTGGTTCCCCCGCGGGCCGGGGAGCTGTTTTTT.

This clone was recorded once. The chain couples TRBV13 to TRBJ2-1; D not certain. This CDR3 is 14 amino acids long. The ends were cut back, 0 bases at V and 0 bases at J, with 3 bases in the middle. Germline V gives CDR1 PRHDT, CDR2 FYEKMQ (reference sequence). The CDR3 region is CASSLGYSYNEQFF. CDR3 DNA sequence: TGTGCCAGCAGCTTAGGATACTCCTACAATGAGCAGTTCTTC.

The rearrangement joins TRBV19 to TRBJ1-1, with 7 bases that match TRBD1. The junction had 2 bases not matched to a gene; V was cut back by 4 bases and J by 0 bases. Germline V gene sequence: CDR1 LNHDA, CDR2 SQIVND (reference sequence). The CDR3 has 14 residues. CDR3 sequence reads: CASSTQGVNTEAFF. In DNA, the CDR3 is TGTGCCAGTAGTACCCAGGGGGTGAACACTGAAGCTTTCTTT.

This sequence joins TRBV7-2 and TRBJ1-2; 9 bases are shared with TRBD1. Germline V lookup: CDR1 SGHTA, CDR2 FQGNSA. Germline trimming cut 8 bases from V and 7 bases from J; bases unmatched to any gene: 11. The CDR3 length is 14 residues. In DNA, the CDR3 is TGTGCCAGCGGTCCCGGGACAGGGCGAGGTGGCTACACCTTC. Amino acids: CASGPGTGRGGYTF.

The V and J genes are TRBV9 and TRBJ2-1; 11 bases line up with TRBD2. CDR3 length: 15 residues. V trimming: 3 bases; J trimming: 4 bases; junction bases outside the gene matches: 3. Per germline, CDR1 SGDLS and CDR2 YYNGEE. The CDR3 nucleotides are TGTGCCAGCAGCGGCCTAGCGGGGGGTTACAATGAGCAGTTCTTC. Protein product: CASSGLAGGYNEQFF. Using reference TRBV9 and TRBJ2-1 for the parts outside the CDR3, the full variable domain is DSGVTQTPKHLITATGQRVTLRCSPRSGDLSVYWYQQSLDQGLQFLIQYYNGEERAKGNILERFSAQQFPDLHSELNLSSLELGDSALYFCASSGLAGGYNEQFFGPGTRLTVL.